This T cell receptor (beta chain) was found in a study of technical replicates of blood from several donors. V was trimmed by 5 bases and J by 6 bases, leaving 14 bases between them. This CDR3 is built from 14 residues. Germline assignment: CDR1 MNHNS and CDR2 SASEGT. Here immunoSEQ multiplex PCR was the method, and the copy in TCRdb shows in-frame clones only, minus some. The sample carries roughly 80,000 clones, just over 90% recorded once. Sequencing was carried out using T cells isolated from PBMCs. This sequence joins TRBV6-1 and TRBJ2-1; D perhaps matches TRBD2 (5 bases). The TCR was taken from a human donor in good health. The CDR3, as DNA: TGTGCCAGCAGTTTCTTCGGGAAGCCCAATGAGCAGTTCTTC. The encoded protein is CASSFFGKPNEQFF.